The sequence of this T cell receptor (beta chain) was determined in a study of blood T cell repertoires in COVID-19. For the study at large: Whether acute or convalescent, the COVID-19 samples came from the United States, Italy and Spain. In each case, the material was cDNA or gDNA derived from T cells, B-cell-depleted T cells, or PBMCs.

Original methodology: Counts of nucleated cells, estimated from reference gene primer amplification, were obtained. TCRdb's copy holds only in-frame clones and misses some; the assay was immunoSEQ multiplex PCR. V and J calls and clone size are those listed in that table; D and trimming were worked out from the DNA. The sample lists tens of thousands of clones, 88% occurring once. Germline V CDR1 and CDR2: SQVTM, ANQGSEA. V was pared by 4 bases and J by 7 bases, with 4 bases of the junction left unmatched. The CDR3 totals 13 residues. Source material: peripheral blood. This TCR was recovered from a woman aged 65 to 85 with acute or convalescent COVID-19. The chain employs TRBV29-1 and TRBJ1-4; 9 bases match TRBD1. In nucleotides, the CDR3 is TGCAGCGTTGGCGGACAGGGGAGTGAAAAACTGTTTTTT. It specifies CSVGGQGSEKLFF. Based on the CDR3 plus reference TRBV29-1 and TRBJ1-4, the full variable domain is SAVISQKPSRDICQRGTSLTIQCQVDSQVTMMFWYRQQPGQSLTLIATANQGSEATYESGFVIDKFPISRPNLTFSTLTVSNMSPEDSSIYLCSVGGQGSEKLFFGSGTQLSVL.